The 2 T cell receptor beta chains given below trace back to one sample, sequenced in a study of shared clonotypes between healthy human individuals. The protocol was immunoSEQ multiplex PCR, while the TCRdb copy is restricted to in-frame clones and leaves out a portion. The table shows approximately 1.5 million clones, with 97% to 99% occurring only once. The specimen was naive CD4+ T cells sorted from blood. Subset meaning: CD45RA+ positively selected. The receptors derive from a man aged 30-40 years in good health.

Only one count was recorded for this clone. The chain uses TRBV6-5 and TRBJ2-7; TRBD1 matches at 7 bases. The junction had 5 bases not matched to a gene; V was cut back by 4 bases and J by 2 bases. The germline CDR1 and CDR2 sequences are MNHEY and SVGAGI. The CDR3 sequence is 14 residues long. CDR3 nucleotides: TGTGCCAGCAGTTTTACCGGGACAGCCTACGAGCAGTACTTC. Its protein is CASSFTGTAYEQYF.

The chain links TRBV7-2 to TRBJ2-7, with 7 bases matching TRBD1. V lost 4 bases and J lost 3; bases outside the gene matches: 9. There are 15 residues in the CDR3. Germline CDR1 SGHTA, CDR2 FQGNSA. The CDR3 DNA is TGTGCCAGCAGCTCACAGGGGAACGGTAGCTACGAGCAGTACTTC. Protein: CASSSQGNGSYEQYF.